This TCR beta chain was sequenced in a study of blood T cell repertoires in COVID-19. Background on the study: The analysed material was cDNA or gDNA that came from T cells, B-cell-depleted T cells, or PBMCs.

In this sample, this clone turned up once. How the authors handled the data: Cell counts per sample came from amplifying reference gene primers. Some clones are missing from TCRdb's copy, which holds only in-frame ones; the method was immunoSEQ multiplex PCR. Clonal size and the V and J genes are those of that table, whereas D and trimming came from the DNA. The sample shows a few hundred thousand clones, more than 85% of them seen only once. The CDR3 loop spans 17 amino acids. J lost 5 bases, V lost 4 bases, and 10 bases had no gene match. CDR1 is MNHNS and CDR2 is SASEGT in the germline V gene. Sequencing used peripheral blood. V usage is TRBV6-1 and J usage is TRBJ2-7, with 14 nucleotides matching TRBD2. This sequence originates from a man aged 25 to 40 with acute or convalescent COVID-19. This CDR3 is CASSAPGLAGVGDEQYF. As DNA, the CDR3 is TGTGCCAGCAGTGCCCCGGGACTAGCGGGAGTTGGCGACGAGCAGTACTTC.